Shown below are 26 T cell receptor beta chains from a single sample sequenced in a study of post-analysis software for immune sequencing data. General study results and limits: In patients, roughly five TRBV segments were more frequent than in controls, with TRBV5-6, TRBV5-1 and TRBV20-1 among them.

The library was made from cDNA and included unique molecular identifiers. TCRdb redid the calling of the PCR reads with MiXCR, one entry per CDR3 protein. The sample lists about 400,000 distinct CDR3 sequences; roughly 38% were seen once. The antigens these receptors bind are not known. Specimen: blood. The receptor set was obtained from a girl aged 5-17 years with multiple sclerosis.

The chain uses TRBV6-1 and TRBJ1-5; D might be TRBD1 (6 bases). The CDR3 runs 17 residues. CDR1 is MNHNS and CDR2 is SASEGT in the germline V gene. The V and J ends lost 4 bases and 0 bases respectively, with 16 bases between them. CDR3 in amino acids: CASSGGGDWYSNQPQHF. As DNA, the CDR3 is TGTGCCAGCAGTGGAGGGGGGGACTGGTATAGCAATCAGCCCCAGCATTTT.

This clonotype turned up a few times. The V gene is TRBV19, the J gene TRBJ1-5; possibly TRBD1 for D (5 bases). The CDR3 is made up of 15 amino acids. The V gene lost 1 base and the J gene lost 2 bases, with 9 bases spanning the gap. CDR1 is LNHDA and CDR2 is SQIVND in the germline V gene (reference sequence). In nucleotides, the CDR3 is TGTGCCAGTAGTATAGGAGGGGTAGGCAATCAGCCCCAGCATTTT. It codes for CASSIGGVGNQPQHF.

The chain couples TRBV15 to TRBJ1-5; the D gene is possibly TRBD1 (6 bases). Deletions cut 4 bases from V and 5 bases from J, with 18 bases between. CDR1 and CDR2 from the germline V gene are LNHNV and YYDKDF (reference sequence). The CDR3 is made up of 16 amino acids. CDR3 residues: CATSTSHQGQDQPQHF. The CDR3 DNA reads TGTGCCACCAGCACAAGTCATCAGGGGCAAGATCAGCCCCAGCATTTT.

In this sample, this clonotype turned up a few times. The chain has TRBV7-9 and TRBJ1-5, with 9 bases fitting TRBD1. Unmatched junction bases numbered 4, after V lost 3 bases and J lost 4 bases. There are 15 residues in the CDR3. Germline CDR1 and CDR2: SEHNR and FQNEAQ (reference sequence). CDR3 residues: CASSLGQGDNQPQHF. The CDR3 DNA reads TGTGCCAGCAGCTTGGGACAGGGTGATAATCAGCCCCAGCATTTT.

This sequence joins TRBV4-1 and TRBJ1-5, with D perhaps matching TRBD1 (5 bases). V was pared by 2 bases and J by 5 bases, with 10 bases between. The CDR3 consists of 14 residues. Germline assignment: CDR1 MGHRA and CDR2 YSYEKL. The CDR3 DNA sequence: TGCGCCAGCAGCCAACAGGGCACTTATCAGCCCCAGCATTTT. This translates into CASSQQGTYQPQHF.

This clonotype was seen a handful of times. V gene TRBV5-1 combines with J gene TRBJ2-3, with a possible D match to TRBD2 (6 bases). CDR1 is SGHRS, CDR2 YFSETQ, per germline. The CDR3 length is 14 residues. V was clipped by 3 bases and J by 6 bases, with 14 bases between them. CDR3 in DNA: TGCGCCAGCAGCTACGGGACTCCGGCGGATACGCAGTATTTT. This translates into CASSYGTPADTQYF. The full variable domain, completed using reference TRBV5-1 and TRBJ2-3, is KAGVTQTPRYLIKTRGQQVTLSCSPISGHRSVSWYQQTPGQGLQFLFEYFSETQRNKGNFPGRFSGRQFSNSRSEMNVSTLELGDSALYLCASSYGTPADTQYFGPGTRLTVL.

A few counts support this clonotype. This chain connects TRBV7-9 to TRBJ2-6; D unresolved. The CDR3 length is 17 residues. Germline V gives CDR1 SEHNR, CDR2 FQNEAQ (reference sequence). V was clipped by 5 bases and J by 0 bases, with 14 bases between them. Written as DNA, the CDR3 is TGTGCCAGCAGCCCACCGACACTCCGCTCTGGGGCCAACGTCCTGACTTTC. Translating gives CASSPPTLRSGANVLTF.

The CDR3 spells CASSLMAAHSTDTQYF. The CDR3 DNA follows: TGTGCCAGCAGTTTAATGGCAGCTCATAGCACAGATACGCAGTATTTT. J is TRBJ2-3 and V is TRBV27; D gene uncertain. The germline V gene encodes CDR1 MNHEY and CDR2 SMNVEV (reference sequence). CDR3 length equals 16 residues. The V gene lost 2 bases and the J gene lost 0 bases, with 12 bases spanning the gap.

J is TRBJ2-3 and V is TRBV13, with D hard to call. Trimming cost V 3 bases and J 0 bases, with 19 bases left between them. This CDR3 spans 18 amino acids. The germline V gene has CDR1 PRHDT and CDR2 FYEKMQ (reference sequence). The CDR3 DNA reads as TGTGCCAGCAGCTTCCCCGTAGCTATCTCTCCTAGCACAGATACGCAGTATTTT. This codes for CASSFPVAISPSTDTQYF.

This clonotype has only a few counts. This sequence joins TRBV7-6 and TRBJ1-3; 7 bases fit TRBD1. From germline, CDR1 is SGHVS and CDR2 FNYEAQ. Trimming cost V 2 bases and J 2 bases; bases outside gene matches: 9. The CDR3 is made up of 17 amino acids. The CDR3 DNA sequence: TGTGCCAGCAGCTTACTAACAGGGGAAGGTCCTGGAAACACCATATATTTT. Amino acid sequence: CASSLLTGEGPGNTIYF.

V usage is TRBV4-1 and J usage is TRBJ1-4; 8 nucleotides line up with TRBD1. The junction had 8 bases not matched to a gene; V was cut back by 0 bases and J by 8 bases. Germline V gives CDR1 MGHRA, CDR2 YSYEKL. This CDR3 is 16 amino acids long. The CDR3 region is CASSQDPGQGREKLFF. In DNA, the CDR3 is TGCGCCAGCAGCCAAGATCCCGGACAGGGAAGGGAAAAACTGTTTTTT.

This clonotype was found a few times. The gene calls are TRBV6-1 and TRBJ1-5, with D unresolved. With 8 bases removed from V and 2 bases from J, the gap between germline ends came to 16 bases. CDR3 length: 15 residues. The germline gives CDR1 MNHNS, CDR2 SASEGT. The CDR3: CASGRLGGGNQPQHF. The CDR3 nucleotides are TGTGCCAGCGGCCGCCTTGGCGGTGGCAATCAGCCCCAGCATTTT.

This clonotype was counted between two and nine times. The genes are TRBV24-1 and TRBJ2-5; D gene uncertain. Germline CDR1 and CDR2: KGHDR and SFDVKD. There are 14 residues in the CDR3. Between the trimmed V and J ends, which lost 3 bases and 2 bases, there was a span of 9 bases. The CDR3 nucleotides read TGTGCCACCAGTGATGGCGGACGGCAAGAGACCCAGTACTTC. This encodes CATSDGGRQETQYF.

The chain links TRBV12-3 or TRBV12-4 to TRBJ2-3; D not certain. V gave up 8 bases and J gave up 5 bases, with 8 bases separating them. The CDR3 runs to 11 residues. CDR3 amino acids: CASAGGDTQYF. The DNA of the CDR3 is TGTGCCAGCGCCGGCGGAGATACGCAGTATTTT.

In this sample, this clonotype turned up a few times. Written as DNA, the CDR3 is TGTGCCAGCAGCCTATCATATGGGGTCATGAACACTGAAGCTTTCTTT. Its protein product is CASSLSYGVMNTEAFF. The chain links TRBV7-8 to TRBJ1-1; D not resolved. CDR3 length: 16 amino acids. The germline V gene has CDR1 SGHVS and CDR2 FQNEAQ. V lost 5 bases and J 0 bases, leaving 16 bases between the germline ends.

The chain couples TRBV12-3 or TRBV12-4 to TRBJ2-7, with D possibly matching TRBD2 (6 bases). The V end lost 7 bases, the J end lost 4 bases, and 29 bases lay between the germline ends. The length of the CDR3 is 18 residues. The CDR3 sequence is CASTLSGRGDSRRYEQYF. CDR3 coding DNA: TGTGCCAGCACCCTAAGCGGGCGGGGTGACTCCCGGCGATACGAGCAGTACTTC.

The chain has TRBV20-1 and TRBJ1-1; D gene ambiguous. The CDR3 sequence is 15 residues long. The V end was cut by 3 bases, the J end by 1 base, with 15 bases between. Germline V gives CDR1 DFQATT, CDR2 SNEGSKA (reference sequence). CDR3 in amino acids: CSASHKRFGNTEAFF. Written as DNA, the CDR3 is TGCAGTGCTAGTCATAAGAGGTTTGGGAACACTGAAGCTTTCTTT.

V gene TRBV29-1 combines with J gene TRBJ2-5; unclear D gene. This CDR3 is 11 amino acids long. Trimming removed 5 bases from V and 4 bases from J, with 8 bases in between. In germline, CDR1 is SQVTM, CDR2 ANQGSEA. CDR3 in DNA: TGCAGCGTTCAACCTCGAGAGACCCAGTACTTC. Translated, it gives CSVQPRETQYF.

This chain connects TRBV6-2 or TRBV6-3 to TRBJ1-5; no clear D gene. Per germline, CDR1 MNHEY and CDR2 SVGEGT. V was pared by 3 bases and J by 3 bases, with 15 bases between. The CDR3 extends over 16 amino acids. In DNA form, the CDR3 reads TGTGCCAGCAGTTATGAACTTAGGCGACCCAATCAGCCCCAGCATTTT. Its protein product is CASSYELRRPNQPQHF.

The V and J genes are TRBV7-3 and TRBJ2-1; 9 bases align to TRBD2. The CDR3 covers 16 residues. CDR1 is SGHTA and CDR2 is FQGTGA in the germline V gene. Losses at the gene ends were 0 bases for V and 5 bases for J; bases not matched to a gene: 5. Here the CDR3 DNA reads TGTGCCAGCAGCTTAACCAGGGCTAGCGGGGACAATGAGCAGTTCTTC. As protein: CASSLTRASGDNEQFF. Supplemented by reference TRBV7-3 and TRBJ2-1, the full variable domain reads GAGVSQTPSNKVTEKGKYVELRCDPISGHTALYWYRQSLGQGPEFLIYFQGTGAADDSGLPNDRFFAVRPEGSVSTLKIQRTERGDSAVYLCASSLTRASGDNEQFFGPGTRLTVL.

The chain employs TRBV6-5 and TRBJ2-7, with unresolved D. The CDR3 is made up of 19 amino acids. The ends were cut back, 2 bases at V and 0 bases at J, with 23 bases in the middle. Germline loops: CDR1 MNHEY, CDR2 SVGAGI. The CDR3 here is CASSYPLSAFVGASYEQYF. As DNA, the CDR3 is TGTGCCAGCAGTTACCCCCTATCCGCTTTTGTAGGAGCCTCCTACGAGCAGTACTTC.

This chain joins TRBV6-5 and TRBJ2-3, with TRBD2 as a possible D gene (6 bases). The V end was cut by 0 bases, the J end by 4 bases, with 11 bases between. CDR1 and CDR2 (germline): MNHEY, SVGAGI. This CDR3 has 15 residues. Here the CDR3 reads CASSYSGLASDTQYF. The CDR3 nucleotides are TGTGCCAGCAGTTACTCGGGGCTAGCGTCAGATACGCAGTATTTT.

This rearrangement joins TRBV29-1 to TRBJ2-1; D uncertain. Per germline, CDR1 SQVTM and CDR2 ANQGSEA. This CDR3 contains 12 residues. Between the trimmed V and J ends, which lost 5 bases and 12 bases, there was a span of 17 bases. The CDR3 DNA follows: TGCAGCGTTTCGGCCCCAGCGTTCCCGCAGTTCTTC. Translation: CSVSAPAFPQFF.

This chain joins TRBV27 and TRBJ2-5; either TRBD1 or TRBD2 may supply D (6 bases each). The ends were cut back, 2 bases at V and 11 bases at J, with 15 bases in the middle. This CDR3 is 13 amino acids long. Germline CDR1 is MNHEY and CDR2 is SMNVEV (reference sequence). The CDR3 spells CASSLRGPNEQYF. As DNA, the CDR3 is TGTGCCAGCAGTTTACGGGGGCCCAATGAGCAGTACTTC.

In its sample, this clonotype was seen many times. The genes are TRBV29-1 and TRBJ2-1; 7 nucleotides align to TRBD1. Per germline, CDR1 SQVTM and CDR2 ANQGSEA. Trimming removed 7 bases from V and 3 bases from J; junction bases left unmatched: 9. The CDR3 is 14 amino acids. As DNA, the CDR3 is TGCAGCGCCCCAACAGGGGCCCTCTACAATGAGCAGTTCTTC. Amino acid sequence: CSAPTGALYNEQFF.

This chain uses TRBV4-3 with TRBJ2-4; weak D call: TRBD2 (6 bases). Germline V CDR1 and CDR2: LGHNA, YSLEER. V was shortened by 6 bases and J by 1 base, with 22 bases between the two germline ends. The CDR3 is made up of 18 amino acids. The CDR3 protein is CASRSGLRPEMAKNIQYF. Here the CDR3 DNA reads TGCGCCAGCAGATCGGGACTCCGCCCCGAGATGGCCAAAAACATTCAGTACTTC.